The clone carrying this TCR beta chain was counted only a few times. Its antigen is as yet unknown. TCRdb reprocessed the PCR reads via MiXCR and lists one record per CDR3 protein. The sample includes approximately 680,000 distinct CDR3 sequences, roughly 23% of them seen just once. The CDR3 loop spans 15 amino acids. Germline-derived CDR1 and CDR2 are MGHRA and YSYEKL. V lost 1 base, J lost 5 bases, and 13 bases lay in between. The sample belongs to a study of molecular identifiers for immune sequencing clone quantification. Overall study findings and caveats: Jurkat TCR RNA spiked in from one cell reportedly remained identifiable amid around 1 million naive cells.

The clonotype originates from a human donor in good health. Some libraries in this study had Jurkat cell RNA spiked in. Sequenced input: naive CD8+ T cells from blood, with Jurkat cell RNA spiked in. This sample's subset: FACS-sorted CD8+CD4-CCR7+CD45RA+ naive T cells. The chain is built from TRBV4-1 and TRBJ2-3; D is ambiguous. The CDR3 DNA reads TGCGCCAGCAGCCAAGGTACCCTGGGTGGAGATACGCAGTATTTT. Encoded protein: CASSQGTLGGDTQYF.